This T cell receptor (beta chain) comes out of a study of long-term antiretroviral therapy in people with HIV. Study-wide results and caveats: Clonal populations expanded prior to ART predominated within the repertoire at all time points. Repertoires from HIV showed CDR3 length ranges narrower than those of controls. For ART adherence, viral resistance and therapy changes, no data were available.

Trimming took 3 bases from V and 6 from J, leaving 15 bases between them. This CDR3 has 13 amino acids. CDR1 and CDR2 from the germline V gene are GTSNPN and SVGIG (reference sequence). immunoSEQ v3.0 was run at survey level. The repertoire was sequenced with immunoSEQ multiplex PCR; TCRdb's copy has only in-frame clones and lacks some. The sample shows around 21,000 clones, around 84% of them seen only once. Remarks on this clone: What it binds is unknown.

The sequence came from a woman in her fifties or sixties with HIV. The sample in question was unsorted PBMCs, obtained 1.9 years after starting antiretroviral therapy. The chain recombines TRBV30 with TRBJ2-7; maybe TRBD2 (6 bases). CDR3 region: CAWRIEGRGEQYF. The CDR3 coding sequence is TGTGCCTGGAGGATCGAGGGGCGGGGCGAGCAGTACTTC.